The 19 T cell receptor beta chains presented below share a single source sample, sequenced in a study of molecular identifiers for immune sequencing clone quantification. TCRdb re-derived calls from the PCR reads in MiXCR, one entry per CDR3 protein. Among some 320,000 distinct CDR3 sequences, about 22% were seen once, and the ten largest hold about 0.79%. The sample comprised naive CD8+ T cells from blood, with Jurkat cell RNA spiked in. Subset noted: FACS-sorted CD8+CD4-CCR7+CD45RA+ naive T cells. Receptors originate from a human donor in good health. Some libraries in this study had Jurkat cell RNA spiked in.

The chain combines TRBV18 with TRBJ2-3; TRBD1 is a possible D gene (6 bases). The germline V gene has CDR1 KGHSH and CDR2 LQKENI. The V gene lost 3 bases and the J gene lost 4 bases, with 20 bases spanning the gap. This CDR3 has 17 residues. CDR3 nucleotide sequence: TGTGCCAGCTCACCTTCTCCCCCAGGGGAGTATTCAGATACGCAGTATTTT. Protein: CASSPSPPGEYSDTQYF.

This clonotype was found many times. The V gene is TRBV5-1, the J gene TRBJ2-7; possibly TRBD1 for D (5 bases). V lost 0 bases, J lost 5 bases, and 12 bases lay in between. CDR1 and CDR2 (germline): SGHRS, YFSETQ. This CDR3 has 14 residues. The CDR3 DNA reads TGCGCCAGCAGCTTGGGGCAGGGAATTAACGAGCAGTACTTC. Encoded protein: CASSLGQGINEQYF.

This chain joins TRBV29-1 and TRBJ2-2; TRBD1 might be the D (5 bases). Trimming removed 4 bases from V and 2 bases from J, with 14 bases in between. This CDR3 is 15 amino acids long. Germline CDR1 reads SQVTM; CDR2 reads ANQGSEA. The CDR3, as DNA: TGCAGCGTTGCGGTAGCTCAGGGCAACACCGGGGAGCTGTTTTTT. Amino acid sequence: CSVAVAQGNTGELFF.

The V and J genes are TRBV11-2 and TRBJ2-5, with 12 bases identical to TRBD2. Per the germline V gene, CDR1 is SGHAT and CDR2 is FQNNGV. Losses at the gene ends were 3 bases for V and 4 bases for J; bases not matched to a gene: 12. This CDR3 has 18 amino acids. The CDR3 DNA follows: TGTGCCAGCAGCTTTGATCCAGGACTAGCGGGGAGCCCAGAGACCCAGTACTTC. Its translation: CASSFDPGLAGSPETQYF.

Concerning this clonotype: It is likely a read error, because the conserved phenylalanine at the end of the CDR3 is missing. The DNA is left out, because the CDR3 cannot be placed on it with certainty; the CDR3 is given as TCRdb lists it. The chain employs TRBV7-9 and TRBJ2-3; the table assigns TRBD1, which was not confirmed against the DNA. Termini included, the CDR3 measures 16 amino acids. The germline V gene has CDR1 SEHNR and CDR2 FQNEAQ (reference sequence). CDR3 amino acids: CASSLAPPPPPPTQSS.

Worth noting for this clonotype: A single base separates this from a much larger clone, so it may be a read error. J is TRBJ2-7 and V is TRBV4-3; 9 nucleotides agree with TRBD1. From germline, CDR1 is LGHNA and CDR2 YSLEER. This CDR3 region has 15 residues. CDR3 sequence reads: CVSSQGTGKMYEQYF. The CDR3 DNA follows: TGCGTCAGCAGCCAAGGGACAGGGAAAATGTACGAGCAGTACTTC.

Notes on this clonotype: It may be a read error: a sequence one base away is much more abundant. The chain links TRBV6-2 or TRBV6-3 to TRBJ1-5; unclear D gene. This CDR3 is built from 16 residues. Germline assignment: CDR1 MNHEY and CDR2 SVGEGT. V was cut by 7 bases and J by 3 bases, with 19 bases left in between. The CDR3 DNA sequence: TGTGCCAGCATCTCTTTTCGGAGGGTTGACAATCAGCCCCAGCATTTT. Protein: CASISFRRVDNQPQHF.

This clonotype was observed at least ten times. This rearrangement joins TRBV7-9 to TRBJ1-5; perhaps TRBD1 as D (5 bases). CDR1 SEHNR and CDR2 FQNEAQ come from the germline V gene (reference sequence). Trimming removed 5 bases at V and 6 bases at J, with 17 bases between. This CDR3 spans 15 amino acids. The CDR3 bases are TGTGCCAGCAGCACTGGGGCAGGACGAGGTCAGCCCCAGCATTTT. It yields the protein CASSTGAGRGQPQHF.

At least ten counts were recorded for this clonotype. This chain uses TRBV6-1 with TRBJ2-1; unclear D gene. Trimming pared 1 base from V and 0 bases from J, leaving 7 bases between. The CDR3 sequence is 15 residues long. The germline CDR1 and CDR2 sequences are MNHNS and SASEGT. The CDR3 region is CASSEEVLSYNEQFF. The CDR3 coding sequence is TGTGCCAGCAGTGAAGAGGTGCTCTCCTACAATGAGCAGTTCTTC.

The chain couples TRBV9 to TRBJ2-5; D possibly corresponds to TRBD2 (6 bases). This CDR3 contains 14 residues. V was cut by 2 bases and J by 6 bases, with 14 bases left in between. Germline values: CDR1 SGDLS, CDR2 YYNGEE. The CDR3 bases are TGTGCCAGCAGCGTGGAGGGCAGCGGAAAGACCCAGTACTTC. Translated: CASSVEGSGKTQYF.

As to this clonotype: This clone may be a read error of a much larger clone one base away. The CDR3 coding sequence is TGTGCCAGCGCCAGGGGTGCAACTAATGAAAAACTGTTTTTT. Protein sequence: CASARGATNEKLFF. The chain has TRBV4-2 and TRBJ1-4, with D maybe TRBD1 (6 bases). This CDR3 has 14 amino acids. V gave up 8 bases and J gave up 0 bases, with 10 bases separating them. The germline V gene encodes CDR1 LGHNA and CDR2 YNFKEQ.

Here the CDR3 reads CASSSLTGGNEQYF. The CDR3 DNA sequence: TGTGCCAGCAGTTCATTGACAGGAGGGAACGAGCAGTACTTC. The chain recombines TRBV27 with TRBJ2-7; D may correspond to TRBD1 or TRBD2 (6 bases each). The CDR3 contains 14 residues. Germline CDR1 and CDR2: MNHEY and SMNVEV (reference sequence). With 4 bases removed from V and 5 bases from J, the gap between germline ends came to 15 bases.

This clonotype was seen many times. The rearrangement joins TRBV6-6 to TRBJ1-5; D is unclear. V was pared by 5 bases and J by 5 bases, with 10 bases between. Per germline, CDR1 MNHNY and CDR2 SVGAGI (reference sequence). This CDR3 region has 13 residues. DNA of the CDR3: TGTGCCAGCAGTCAACAGTGGGATCAGCCCCAGCATTTT. As protein: CASSQQWDQPQHF.

J is TRBJ1-2 and V is TRBV18; no reliable D call. The CDR3 has 15 residues. The V end was cut by 5 bases, the J end by 7 bases, with 20 bases between. In germline, CDR1 is KGHSH, CDR2 LQKENI. The DNA of the CDR3 is TGTGCCAGCTCAGGTCCCGACTCCCAACCCGGTGGCTACACCTTC. Amino acids: CASSGPDSQPGGYTF.

The V gene is TRBV12-3 or TRBV12-4, the J gene TRBJ2-2; possibly TRBD1 for D (6 bases). The V end was cut by 6 bases, the J end by 10 bases, with 12 bases between. The CDR3 spans 12 residues. DNA for the CDR3: TGTGCCAGCAGCCACGGACAGACGGAGCTGTTTTTT. This sequence encodes CASSHGQTELFF.

On this clonotype: This may stem from a read error, because a much larger clone lies one nucleotide away. V is TRBV19 and J is TRBJ2-1; 8 nucleotides agree with TRBD2. CDR1 LNHDA and CDR2 SQIVND come from the germline V gene (reference sequence). J gave up 0 bases and V 3 bases, and 1 base lay outside the gene matches. The CDR3 length is 15 residues. The CDR3 here is CASSISGSSYNEQFF. The CDR3 DNA reads as TGTGCCAGTAGTATCAGCGGGAGCTCCTACAATGAGCAGTTCTTC.

With regard to this clonotype: A much larger clone lies one base from this, so it may be a read error. The V call is TRBV29-1, the J call TRBJ2-3; no firm D call. The CDR3 has 13 residues. From germline, CDR1 is SQVTM and CDR2 ANQGSEA. The CDR3 DNA reads as TGCGGCGTTATAAGCGTCAACGCAGATACGCAGTATTTT. Amino acid sequence: CGVISVNADTQYF.

At least ten counts were recorded for this clonotype. The chain couples TRBV27 to TRBJ2-3, with D tentatively TRBD1 (6 bases). Trimming left V 3 bases short and J 5 bases short, with 12 bases between. Per the germline V gene, CDR1 is MNHEY and CDR2 is SMNVEV (reference sequence). This CDR3 is built from 14 residues. CDR3 sequence (DNA): TGTGCCAGCAGTTTGGTAAAGGGGGTAGATACGCAGTATTTT. Translated: CASSLVKGVDTQYF.

This clonotype was seen repeatedly, ten times or more. The rearrangement links TRBV5-1 to TRBJ2-5, with 8 bases aligning to TRBD1. The CDR3 runs 16 residues. V shed 4 bases and J 5 bases; nucleotides not matched to a gene: 13. Germline CDR1 is SGHRS and CDR2 is YFSETQ. The CDR3 bases are TGCGCCAGCAGCGTGACAGGGGTCGATAGTGTGGAGACCCAGTACTTC. Translated, it gives CASSVTGVDSVETQYF.